The subject of this entry is one TCR beta chain. Its specificity is not known. This sample stems from a study of cytomegalovirus exposure and HLA in healthy donors. General observations from the study: The authors enumerated 150 to 200 TCR beta chains as linked to cytomegalovirus. Reported results showed that the classifier diagnosed cytomegalovirus status with high specificity and sensitivity.

Clones were sequenced by immunoSEQ multiplex PCR, and TCRdb holds only the in-frame ones, with some missing. The sample holds roughly 250,000 clones; roughly 86% are singletons and the top ten take around 1.3%. Between the trimmed V and J ends, which lost 4 bases and 4 bases, there was a span of 17 bases. The V gene's germline CDR1 is MNHNS and CDR2 SASEGT. The CDR3 is 16 amino acids. V usage is TRBV6-1 and J usage is TRBJ2-1; tentative D call: TRBD2 (6 bases). The clonotype originates from a woman under 40 in good health and CMV-seropositive. Sequences were obtained from PBMCs. This CDR3 reads CASSVTGPAGYNEQFF. DNA for the CDR3: TGTGCCAGCAGTGTTACGGGCCCCGCGGGGTACAATGAGCAGTTCTTC.